These T cell receptor beta chains were read from a single sample in a study of cytomegalovirus exposure and HLA in healthy donors. The assay was immunoSEQ multiplex PCR, and TCRdb's table has in-frame clones only and misses some. Of hundreds of thousands of clones listed, roughly 80% are singletons. What was sequenced was PBMCs. The receptors shown here come from a man aged 25 to 40 in good health and CMV-seronegative. Both conserved end residues are part of each CDR3. The D gene is left open where the match is weak. A clone size is listed for some rows: how often the clone was seen (once, few, many), or a class if it is expanded.

cdr3_aa	cdr3_nt	clone_size	d_call	j_call	v_call
CASSRRVPRGNTEAFF	TGTGCCAGCAGCCGGCGAGTCCCTCGGGGGAACACTGAAGCTTTCTTT	few	-	TRBJ1-1	TRBV14
CASSQRRQGYYEQYF	TGTGCCAGCAGCCAAAGGCGACAGGGCTACTACGAGCAGTACTTC	-	TRBD1	TRBJ2-7	TRBV7-6
CASSKQGLSTDTQYF	TGTGCCAGCAGCAAACAGGGGCTTAGCACAGATACGCAGTATTTT	-	TRBD1	TRBJ2-3	TRBV2
CASSQTGLEVNEQFF	TGTGCCAGCAGCCAAACGGGACTAGAGGTTAATGAGCAGTTCTTC	-	TRBD2	TRBJ2-1	TRBV4-2
CASSNTDRARVVSDTEAFF	TGTGCCAGCAGCAACACCGACAGGGCCAGGGTGGTCTCAGACACTGAAGCTTTCTTT	few	-	TRBJ1-1	TRBV21-1
CASSLPRTEAFF	TGTGCCAGCAGTTTACCCCGGACTGAAGCTTTCTTT	few	-	TRBJ1-1	TRBV28
CASSQDLLTADTQYF	TGTGCCAGCAGCCAAGACCTTTTGACAGCAGATACGCAGTATTTT	-	-	TRBJ2-3	TRBV4-2
CASKGASRTSGVRSYEQYF	TGTGCCAGCAAAGGAGCGAGTCGTACTAGCGGGGTGAGGTCCTACGAGCAGTACTTC	-	TRBD2	TRBJ2-7	TRBV27
CASSLAQGTGELFF	TGCGCCAGCAGCCTGGCCCAGGGCACCGGGGAGCTGTTTTTT	-	-	TRBJ2-2	TRBV5-1
CASGRGSYEQYF	TGTGCCAGCGGACGGGGATCCTACGAGCAGTACTTC	few	-	TRBJ2-7	TRBV27
CASSQNLEQYF	TGTGCCAGCAGCCAAAATCTCGAGCAGTACTTC	-	-	TRBJ2-7	TRBV14
CASSLVGQGVGYTF	TGTGCCAGCAGCTTAGTGGGACAGGGAGTCGGCTACACCTTC	once	TRBD1	TRBJ1-2	TRBV7-9
CATKNEGNEQFF	TGTGCCACAAAGAATGAGGGCAATGAGCAGTTCTTC	once	-	TRBJ2-1	TRBV2
CASSDGGGDTQYF	TGTGCCAGCAGTGACGGGGGAGGAGATACGCAGTATTTT	-	-	TRBJ2-3	TRBV2
CASSPLAGGTLFTDTQYF	TGCGCCAGCAGCCCACTAGCGGGGGGCACCCTTTTCACAGATACGCAGTATTTT	once	TRBD2	TRBJ2-3	TRBV4-3
CASRRQGINTEAFF	TGTGCCAGCAGGCGGCAGGGGATAAACACTGAAGCTTTCTTT	-	-	TRBJ1-1	TRBV6-5
CASKGQGFDGYTF	TGTGCCAGCAAGGGACAGGGGTTCGATGGCTACACCTTC	once	TRBD1	TRBJ1-2	TRBV2
CASSLDFEASVLTF	TGTGCCAGCAGCTTAGACTTTGAGGCCAGCGTCCTGACTTTC	-	-	TRBJ2-6	TRBV7-9
CASSLSPTNTGELFF	TGTGCCAGCAGTTTATCCCCAACGAACACCGGGGAGCTGTTTTTT	-	-	TRBJ2-2	TRBV27
CASSEARQNGYTF	TGTGCCAGCAGTGAAGCCCGCCAGAATGGCTACACCTTC	-	-	TRBJ1-2	TRBV2
CASSPGQGGEKLFF	TGTGCCAGCAGCCCCGGACAGGGAGGCGAAAAACTGTTTTTT	few	TRBD1	TRBJ1-4	TRBV7-9
CASSERGGSYNEQFF	TGTGCCAGCAGCGAGCGGGGGGGCTCCTACAATGAGCAGTTCTTC	-	TRBD2	TRBJ2-1	TRBV2
CASSLETAYEQYF	TGTGCCAGCAGCTTAGAAACAGCCTACGAGCAGTACTTC	-	-	TRBJ2-7	TRBV7-9
CASSLTSGYGELFF	TGTGCTAGCAGCTTGACTAGCGGTTACGGGGAGCTGTTTTTT	-	TRBD2	TRBJ2-2	TRBV7-7
CSVADQFYGYTF	TGCAGCGTTGCAGATCAATTCTATGGCTACACCTTC	-	-	TRBJ1-2	TRBV29-1
CASSPLGGSYNEQFF	TGTGCCAGCTCACCTCTGGGGGGCTCCTACAATGAGCAGTTCTTC	-	-	TRBJ2-1	TRBV18
CASSPLAGGEQFF	TGCGCCAGCAGCCCACTAGCGGGGGGTGAGCAGTTCTTC	-	TRBD2	TRBJ2-1	TRBV4-1
CASRTGEETQYF	TGTGCCAGCAGAACAGGGGAAGAGACCCAGTACTTC	-	TRBD1	TRBJ2-5	TRBV28
CASSSYSGNTIYF	TGTGCCAGCAGCTCCTACTCTGGAAACACCATATATTTT	-	-	TRBJ1-3	TRBV5-8
CASTGSGYEQYF	TGTGCCAGCACGGGATCGGGGTACGAGCAGTACTTC	-	-	TRBJ2-7	TRBV7-9
CSVGGLAWADTQYF	TGCAGCGTTGGCGGACTAGCGTGGGCAGATACGCAGTATTTT	-	TRBD2	TRBJ2-3	TRBV29-1
CASSLGLKKRGAVEQYF	TGTGCCAGCAGCTTAGGGCTAAAAAAGCGGGGGGCCGTTGAGCAGTACTTC	once	TRBD2	TRBJ2-7	TRBV11-2
CASSATEVSGNTIYF	TGTGCCAGCAGTGCGACTGAGGTATCTGGAAACACCATATATTTT	-	-	TRBJ1-3	TRBV28
CASSLNSGSEAFF	TGTGCCAGCAGCTTAAATTCAGGGTCTGAAGCTTTCTTT	-	-	TRBJ1-1	TRBV7-2
CASSSTSGAYNEQFF	TGTGCCAGCAGCTCGACTAGCGGGGCGTACAATGAGCAGTTCTTC	-	TRBD2	TRBJ2-1	TRBV7-2
CASSLDSSTDTQYF	TGTGCCAGCAGCTTGGACAGTAGCACAGATACGCAGTATTTT	-	-	TRBJ2-3	TRBV7-9
CASSPRDRGTFGYTF	TGTGCCAGCAGTCCACGGGACAGGGGGACGTTTGGCTACACCTTC	-	TRBD1	TRBJ1-2	TRBV28
CASRMTGSSYNEQFF	TGTGCCAGCAGGATGACAGGGAGCTCCTACAATGAGCAGTTCTTC	-	TRBD1	TRBJ2-1	TRBV6-5
CASSPQGNTEAFF	TGTGCCAGCAGCCCACAGGGGAACACTGAAGCTTTCTTT	-	-	TRBJ1-1	TRBV13
CASSSSQGINEKLFF	TGTGCCAGTAGTTCGTCTCAGGGCATCAATGAAAAACTGTTTTTT	-	-	TRBJ1-4	TRBV19
CASSPSGESYEQYF	TGTGCCAGCAGCCCTAGCGGGGAATCCTACGAGCAGTACTTC	-	TRBD2	TRBJ2-7	TRBV11-2
CASSSTVGTDTQYF	TGTGCCAGCAGCTCTACGGTCGGCACAGATACGCAGTATTTT	-	-	TRBJ2-3	TRBV6-5
CASSVRTDSNQPQHF	TGTGCCAGCAGCGTTCGGACAGATAGCAATCAGCCCCAGCATTTT	-	-	TRBJ1-5	TRBV21-1
CASSFQNTEAFF	TGTGCCAGCAGCTTTCAAAACACTGAAGCTTTCTTT	-	-	TRBJ1-1	TRBV7-2
CASSDAGNTEAFF	TGCGCCAGCAGTGACGCAGGGAACACTGAAGCTTTCTTT	-	-	TRBJ1-1	TRBV10-2
CASSLTRDYEQYF	TGTGCCAGCAGCTTGACTAGGGACTACGAGCAGTACTTC	-	-	TRBJ2-7	TRBV7-9
CASRPGQFATNEKLFF	TGTGCCAGCAGGCCGGGACAGTTTGCAACTAATGAAAAACTGTTTTTT	-	TRBD1	TRBJ1-4	TRBV25-1
CASSWDRGREKLFF	TGTGCCAGCAGTTGGGACAGGGGGCGGGAAAAACTGTTTTTT	-	TRBD1	TRBJ1-4	TRBV28
CASSERIRAFSEMGNQPQHF	TGTGCCAGCAGTGAAAGGATCAGGGCATTTTCAGAGATGGGCAATCAGCCCCAGCATTTT	-	-	TRBJ1-5	TRBV2
CASSSTGYNQPQHF	TGTGCCAGCAGTTCCACAGGGTACAATCAGCCCCAGCATTTT	-	-	TRBJ1-5	TRBV27
CASRGSGGPTDTQYF	TGTGCCAGCAGAGGTAGCGGGGGGCCCACAGATACGCAGTATTTT	-	TRBD2	TRBJ2-3	TRBV25-1
CASSPPGTGGRYEQYF	TGTGCCAGCAGTCCTCCAGGGACAGGGGGCAGGTACGAGCAGTACTTC	once	TRBD1	TRBJ2-7	TRBV28